This T cell receptor beta chain was retrieved from a study of blood T cells in healthy people across ages. For the second PCR, which ran for 7 to 11 cycles, a sample-barcoded 5' primer and a J-beta primer mix were used. The template-switch adaptor, which had 12 random nucleotides, put a tag on each cDNA molecule. Every sample gave at least 2.5 million paired-end reads containing CDR3. TCRdb re-derived calls from the 5' RACE reads in MiXCR, one entry per CDR3 protein. The data hold about 2 million distinct CDR3 sequences, with roughly 49% observed a single time. The CDR3 consists of 15 residues. Losses at the gene ends were 8 bases for V and 5 bases for J; bases not matched to a gene: 12. Germline CDR1 is MNHEY and CDR2 is SVGEGT. This clonotype was seen a few times. The antigen is unknown. Findings and caveats of the study: Leaving the PBMCs unsorted stopped any conclusive comparison of naive versus antigen-experienced cells.

There were at least 5.5 micrograms of total RNA extracted from every sample. J is TRBJ2-5 and V is TRBV6-2 or TRBV6-3; 9 positions match TRBD2. This receptor was obtained from a woman aged 40 to 50 in good health. Material for sequencing was blood. This CDR3 is CASFESGGISETQYF. The CDR3 nucleotides read TGTGCCAGCTTTGAGAGCGGGGGGATCTCGGAGACCCAGTACTTC.